This TCR beta chain was obtained from a study of blood T cell repertoires in COVID-19. Study-wide context: Donors in the United States, Italy and Spain gave samples during acute or convalescent COVID-19. Sources were T cells, B-cell-depleted T cells, or PBMCs; the material itself was cDNA or gDNA.

Seattle researchers signed up patients amid active infection and tracked them longitudinally. The ends were cut back, 0 bases at V and 1 base at J, with 12 bases in the middle. CDR1 SEHNR and CDR2 FQNEAQ come from the germline V gene (reference sequence). The CDR3 runs to 16 residues. TCRdb's copy holds only in-frame clones and misses some; the assay was immunoSEQ multiplex PCR. The sample carries roughly 260,000 clones, 75% to 95% recorded once. This clonotype was sampled from a person between 18 and 30 years old with COVID-19, enrolled during active disease. Sequenced sample: peripheral blood. The chain combines TRBV7-9 with TRBJ2-5, with D tentatively TRBD1 (5 bases). The CDR3 DNA sequence: TGTGCCAGCAGCTTAGCGAGTATTAGGGGCCAAGAGACCCAGTACTTC. This translates into CASSLASIRGQETQYF.